The source of this T cell receptor beta chain is a study of patients and donors after allogeneic stem cell transplantation. This clonotype was detected only a few times. V was pared by 7 bases and J by 7 bases, with 20 bases between. The CDR3 sequence is 15 residues long. TCRdb called the RT-PCR reads again in MiXCR, with one record for every CDR3 protein. The table includes about a million distinct CDR3 sequences, around 17% detected once. The chain uses TRBV12-3 or TRBV12-4 and TRBJ2-1; tentative D call: TRBD1 (5 bases). The sequencing sample was made of blood, either unsorted or a sorted T cell fraction (not recorded which). The receptor was isolated from a human donor who was either an allogeneic HSCT recipient or a stem cell or donor lymphocyte infusion donor (not recorded which). It is not recorded whose cells these are; they may come from a transplant donor. The DNA of the CDR3 is TGTGCCAGCATCCTAAGGGGATTAAGGGCTAATGAGCAGTTCTTC. Translated: CASILRGLRANEQFF.